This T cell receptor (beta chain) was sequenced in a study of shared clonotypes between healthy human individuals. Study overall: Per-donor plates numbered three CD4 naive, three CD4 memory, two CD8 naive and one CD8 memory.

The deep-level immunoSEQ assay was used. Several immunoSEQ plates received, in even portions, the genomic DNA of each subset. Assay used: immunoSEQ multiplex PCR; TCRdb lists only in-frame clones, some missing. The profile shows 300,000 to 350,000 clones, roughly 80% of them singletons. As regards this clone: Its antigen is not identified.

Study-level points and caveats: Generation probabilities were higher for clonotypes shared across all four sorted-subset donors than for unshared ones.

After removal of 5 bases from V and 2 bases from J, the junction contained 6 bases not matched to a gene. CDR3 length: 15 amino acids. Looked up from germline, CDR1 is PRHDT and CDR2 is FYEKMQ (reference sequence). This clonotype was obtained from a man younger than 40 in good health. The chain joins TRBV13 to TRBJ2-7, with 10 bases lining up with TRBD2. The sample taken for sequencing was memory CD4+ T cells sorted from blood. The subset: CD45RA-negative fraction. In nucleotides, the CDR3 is TGTGCCAGCAGCCCACTAGCGGGGACCACCTACGAGCAGTACTTC. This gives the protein CASSPLAGTTYEQYF.